Listed below are T cell receptor beta chains from one sample, sequenced in a study of CD8 T cells in ankylosing spondylitis. A single record per CDR3 protein comes from TCRdb applying MiXCR to the 5' RACE reads. The top ten clones hold 1% of a sample with about 480,000 distinct CDR3 sequences, roughly a sixth of them seen once. Input material: blood, either unsorted or a sorted T cell fraction (not recorded which). These TCRs come from a male donor with ankylosing spondylitis. Both conserved end residues are part of each CDR3. D genes are given only for firm matches. Not every row has a clone size; where given, it reads once, few, many or a size class.

>-|TRBV7-9|many|TRBJ1-2
TGTGCCAGCAGCCTCGCCGGGGCGGCTAACTATGGCTACACCTTC
CASSLAGAANYGYTF
>-|TRBV5-1|few|TRBJ1-4
TGCGCCAGCAGCAGGGGATCCTCGAATAATGAAAAACTGTTTTTT
CASSRGSSNNEKLFF
>TRBD1|TRBV2|few|TRBJ2-2
TGTGCCAGCAGTGGACAGGGTATGCTAGAGGAGCTGTTTTTT
CASSGQGMLEELFF
>TRBD1|TRBV2|few|TRBJ1-1
TGTGCCAGCAGCGGACAGGGCCCCACTGAAGCTTTCTTT
CASSGQGPTEAFF
>-|TRBV5-6|-|TRBJ2-4
TGTGCCAGCAGCTTGTACTCCACTACGGCCAAAAACATTCAGTACTTC
CASSLYSTTAKNIQYF
>TRBD2|TRBV3-1|few|TRBJ2-1
TGTGCCAGCAGCCAAGCGGCTAGCGGGGATGAGCAGTTCTTC
CASSQAASGDEQFF
>TRBD1|TRBV5-1|-|TRBJ1-2
TGCGCCAGCAGCCTGGGCGGGACAGACTATGGCTACACCTTC
CASSLGGTDYGYTF
>-|TRBV13|-|TRBJ1-3
TGTGCCAGCAGCCATAGCGGGACTCCAGGAAACACCATATATTTT
CASSHSGTPGNTIYF
>-|TRBV6-1|few|TRBJ1-4
TGTGCTACCGGTGGGGGGATACCTAATGAAAAACTGTTTTTT
CATGGGIPNEKLFF
>-|TRBV6-1|few|TRBJ2-5
TGTGCCAGCAGTAGCCCTGGGGAGGAGACCCAGTACTTC
CASSSPGEETQYF
>-|TRBV7-9|-|TRBJ2-3
TGTGCCAGCGCCACCCCGGCCCCACGGGAGTTAGATACGCAGTATTTT
CASATPAPRELDTQYF
>-|TRBV11-2|many|TRBJ1-3
TGTGCCAGCAGGTTATTGGCAATCTCTGGAAACACCATATATTTT
CASRLLAISGNTIYF
>TRBD1|TRBV20-1|few|TRBJ1-1
TGCAGTGCTAGAGATTGGGGACAGGGGTGGAGTACTTTCTTT
CSARDWGQGWSTFF
>TRBD1|TRBV9|many|TRBJ2-5
TGTGCCAGCAGCGAGACCCCGACAGGGTACCAAGAGACCCAGTACTTC
CASSETPTGYQETQYF
>-|TRBV6-1|few|TRBJ2-7
TGTGCCAGCAGTGAAGTTGGTGGGGGTCCCCCCTACGAGCAGTACTTC
CASSEVGGGPPYEQYF
>-|TRBV11-2|few|TRBJ2-3
TGTGCCAGCAGCCAGAGAATACCCACAGATACGCAGTATTTT
CASSQRIPTDTQYF
>TRBD1|TRBV5-5|few|TRBJ2-2
TGTGCCAGCAGCCGAACCGGGACAGGGAATTGGGACGGGGAGCTGTTTTTT
CASSRTGTGNWDGELFF
>TRBD1|TRBV19|few|TRBJ1-1
TGTGCCAGTAGTCATACAGGGGACACTGAAGCTTTCTTT
CASSHTGDTEAFF
>-|TRBV5-1|-|TRBJ2-6
TGCGCCAGCAGCTTGAGCAGCCAGCCCGGGACCGACTCTGGGGCCAACGTCCTGACTTTC
CASSLSSQPGTDSGANVLTF
>TRBD2|TRBV12-3/TRBV12-4|many|TRBJ2-2
TGTGCCATCCAGGGAGGGGCTCGGGAGCTGTTTTTT
CAIQGGARELFF
>-|TRBV6-1|few|TRBJ1-5
TGTGCCAGCAGTGGGCAGTACAATCAGCCCCAGCATTTT
CASSGQYNQPQHF
>TRBD1|TRBV5-6|few|TRBJ2-4
TGTGCCAGCAGCTTGCTGGACAGGGGAGACATTCAGTACTTC
CASSLLDRGDIQYF
>TRBD2|TRBV7-9|few|TRBJ2-2
TGTGCCAGCAGCTTCACGCGGGAGGTAACCGGGGAGCTGTTTTTT
CASSFTREVTGELFF
>TRBD2|TRBV5-4|few|TRBJ2-7
TGTGCCAGCAGCTCCCAGGGAGCGGGGGACATCTACGAGCAGTACTTC
CASSSQGAGDIYEQYF
>-|TRBV7-8|few|TRBJ1-5
TGTGCCAGCAGCTTAGGTCCAGATGCGCGTCAGCCCCAGCATTTT
CASSLGPDARQPQHF
>TRBD2|TRBV20-1|few|TRBJ2-7
TGCAGTGCTACCGGGACTACGAACACCTACGAGCAGTACTTC
CSATGTTNTYEQYF
>-|TRBV4-1|-|TRBJ1-4
TGCGCCAGCAGGAAAAGGGAGGGGGAAGAAAAACTGTTTTTT
CASRKREGEEKLFF
>TRBD2|TRBV3-1|-|TRBJ2-1
TGTGCCAGCAGCCAGCCTACTAGCGGCCTGCGCAATGAGCAGTTCTTC
CASSQPTSGLRNEQFF
>TRBD1|TRBV5-6|many|TRBJ1-1
TGTGCCAGCAGCTCCCGGACAGGGTGGACTGAAGCTTTCTTT
CASSSRTGWTEAFF
>-|TRBV21-1|-|TRBJ2-2
TGTGCCAGCAGCAGGGAGGGGCAGGTCGGGGAGCTGTTTTTT
CASSREGQVGELFF
>TRBD1|TRBV7-9|few|TRBJ2-7
TGTGCCAGCAGCTTAATGGGACAGGGGGCTAACGAGCAGTACTTC
CASSLMGQGANEQYF
>TRBD1|TRBV20-1|few|TRBJ1-4
TGCAGTGCTTCGACAGGGGGATCTGAAAAACTGTTTTTT
CSASTGGSEKLFF
>TRBD1|TRBV3-1|-|TRBJ1-1
TGTGCCAGCAGCCTCATGGACAGGGGTGCCGAAGCTTTCTTT
CASSLMDRGAEAFF
>TRBD2|TRBV7-3|-|TRBJ2-7
TGTGCCAGCCCCCCATTGGGGCTAGCGGGAGTGAGCTCCTACGAGCAGTACTTC
CASPPLGLAGVSSYEQYF
>TRBD2|TRBV12-3/TRBV12-4|many|TRBJ2-1
TGTGCCAGCTCCCCTACGGGGGGCTCCTACAATGAGCAGTTCTTC
CASSPTGGSYNEQFF
>-|TRBV18|-|TRBJ1-1
TGTGCCAGCTCACCACCGAGCCGGTCCACTGAAGCTTTCTTT
CASSPPSRSTEAFF
>TRBD2|TRBV20-1|few|TRBJ2-5
TGCAGTGCTAGAGATCTCCGGGCTAGCGGGACCGCATCAGAGACCCAGTACTTC
CSARDLRASGTASETQYF
>-|TRBV4-2|few|TRBJ2-7
TGTGCCAGCAGCCAAGTGTCCCCGGGCAGCGAAACCTACGAGCAGTACTTC
CASSQVSPGSETYEQYF
>-|TRBV9|few|TRBJ2-1
TGTGCCAGCAGCGTTAAGGACAGATTTGACAATGAGCAGTTCTTC
CASSVKDRFDNEQFF
>-|TRBV20-1|-|TRBJ2-1
TGCAGTGCTACCATTGGTGTATACAATGAGCAGTTCTTC
CSATIGVYNEQFF
>-|TRBV12-3/TRBV12-4|many|TRBJ1-2
TGTGCCAGCAGTGGCCAGGCGAGGGGCTACACCTTC
CASSGQARGYTF
>-|TRBV4-2|many|TRBJ1-6
TGTGCCAGCAGCCAAGATGGCGGGAATTCACCCCTCCACTTT
CASSQDGGNSPLHF
>-|TRBV28|-|TRBJ2-2
TGTGCCAGCAGTTTTGATGGGTGGGGCACTATGAACACCGGGGAGCTGTTTTTT
CASSFDGWGTMNTGELFF
>TRBD1|TRBV5-1|-|TRBJ1-2
TGCGCCAGCAGCTATGACAGGGACGGTGGCTACACCTTC
CASSYDRDGGYTF
>TRBD1|TRBV7-8|-|TRBJ2-7
TGTGCCAGCAGCTCCCGGGACAGGGCGAGCGAGCAGTACTTC
CASSSRDRASEQYF
>-|TRBV5-5|-|TRBJ2-5
TGTGCCAGCAGCTTCCCCGGCGAGACCCAGTACTTC
CASSFPGETQYF
>TRBD2|TRBV20-1|-|TRBJ2-3
TGCAGTGCTAGAGAGGTTGTCGGGACTATCGTTAGCTTT
CSAREVVGTIVSF
>-|TRBV7-2|few|TRBJ1-5
TGTGCCAGCAGCTTCGTTGGACAGAGCCAGCCCCAGCATTTT
CASSFVGQSQPQHF
>-|TRBV6-1|-|TRBJ2-2
TGTGCCAGCGGACCAAGGAACACCGGGGAGCTGTTTTTT
CASGPRNTGELFF
>TRBD1|TRBV5-1|many|TRBJ2-7
TGCGCCAGCAGCTGGGACAGGGCCTACGAGCAGTACTTC
CASSWDRAYEQYF
>-|TRBV7-9|few|TRBJ2-3
TGTGCCAGCAGCTTAGGGTTACGGGCTAGCACAGATACGCAGTATTTT
CASSLGLRASTDTQYF
>-|TRBV6-5|-|TRBJ1-1
TGTGCCAGCAGTTACTCGGTATGGGGCTTGACTGAAGCTTTCTTT
CASSYSVWGLTEAFF
>TRBD2|TRBV5-1|-|TRBJ2-7
TGCGCCAGCAGCTTGGAGGCTAGCGGGAGATACGAGCAGTACTTC
CASSLEASGRYEQYF